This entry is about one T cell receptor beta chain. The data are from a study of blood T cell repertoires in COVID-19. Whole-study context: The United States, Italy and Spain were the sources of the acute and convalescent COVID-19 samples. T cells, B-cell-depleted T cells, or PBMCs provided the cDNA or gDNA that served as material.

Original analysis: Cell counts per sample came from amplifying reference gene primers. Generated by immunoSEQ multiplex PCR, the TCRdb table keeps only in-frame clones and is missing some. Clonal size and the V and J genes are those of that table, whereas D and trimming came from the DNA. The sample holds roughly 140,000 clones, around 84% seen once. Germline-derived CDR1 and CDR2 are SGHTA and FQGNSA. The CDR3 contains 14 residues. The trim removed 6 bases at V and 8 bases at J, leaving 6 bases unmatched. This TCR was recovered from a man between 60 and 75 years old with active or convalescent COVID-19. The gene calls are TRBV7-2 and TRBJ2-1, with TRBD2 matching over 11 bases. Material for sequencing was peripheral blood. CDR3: CASSLSGRVDEQFF. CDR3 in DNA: TGTGCCAGCAGTCTTAGCGGGAGGGTGGATGAGCAGTTCTTC.